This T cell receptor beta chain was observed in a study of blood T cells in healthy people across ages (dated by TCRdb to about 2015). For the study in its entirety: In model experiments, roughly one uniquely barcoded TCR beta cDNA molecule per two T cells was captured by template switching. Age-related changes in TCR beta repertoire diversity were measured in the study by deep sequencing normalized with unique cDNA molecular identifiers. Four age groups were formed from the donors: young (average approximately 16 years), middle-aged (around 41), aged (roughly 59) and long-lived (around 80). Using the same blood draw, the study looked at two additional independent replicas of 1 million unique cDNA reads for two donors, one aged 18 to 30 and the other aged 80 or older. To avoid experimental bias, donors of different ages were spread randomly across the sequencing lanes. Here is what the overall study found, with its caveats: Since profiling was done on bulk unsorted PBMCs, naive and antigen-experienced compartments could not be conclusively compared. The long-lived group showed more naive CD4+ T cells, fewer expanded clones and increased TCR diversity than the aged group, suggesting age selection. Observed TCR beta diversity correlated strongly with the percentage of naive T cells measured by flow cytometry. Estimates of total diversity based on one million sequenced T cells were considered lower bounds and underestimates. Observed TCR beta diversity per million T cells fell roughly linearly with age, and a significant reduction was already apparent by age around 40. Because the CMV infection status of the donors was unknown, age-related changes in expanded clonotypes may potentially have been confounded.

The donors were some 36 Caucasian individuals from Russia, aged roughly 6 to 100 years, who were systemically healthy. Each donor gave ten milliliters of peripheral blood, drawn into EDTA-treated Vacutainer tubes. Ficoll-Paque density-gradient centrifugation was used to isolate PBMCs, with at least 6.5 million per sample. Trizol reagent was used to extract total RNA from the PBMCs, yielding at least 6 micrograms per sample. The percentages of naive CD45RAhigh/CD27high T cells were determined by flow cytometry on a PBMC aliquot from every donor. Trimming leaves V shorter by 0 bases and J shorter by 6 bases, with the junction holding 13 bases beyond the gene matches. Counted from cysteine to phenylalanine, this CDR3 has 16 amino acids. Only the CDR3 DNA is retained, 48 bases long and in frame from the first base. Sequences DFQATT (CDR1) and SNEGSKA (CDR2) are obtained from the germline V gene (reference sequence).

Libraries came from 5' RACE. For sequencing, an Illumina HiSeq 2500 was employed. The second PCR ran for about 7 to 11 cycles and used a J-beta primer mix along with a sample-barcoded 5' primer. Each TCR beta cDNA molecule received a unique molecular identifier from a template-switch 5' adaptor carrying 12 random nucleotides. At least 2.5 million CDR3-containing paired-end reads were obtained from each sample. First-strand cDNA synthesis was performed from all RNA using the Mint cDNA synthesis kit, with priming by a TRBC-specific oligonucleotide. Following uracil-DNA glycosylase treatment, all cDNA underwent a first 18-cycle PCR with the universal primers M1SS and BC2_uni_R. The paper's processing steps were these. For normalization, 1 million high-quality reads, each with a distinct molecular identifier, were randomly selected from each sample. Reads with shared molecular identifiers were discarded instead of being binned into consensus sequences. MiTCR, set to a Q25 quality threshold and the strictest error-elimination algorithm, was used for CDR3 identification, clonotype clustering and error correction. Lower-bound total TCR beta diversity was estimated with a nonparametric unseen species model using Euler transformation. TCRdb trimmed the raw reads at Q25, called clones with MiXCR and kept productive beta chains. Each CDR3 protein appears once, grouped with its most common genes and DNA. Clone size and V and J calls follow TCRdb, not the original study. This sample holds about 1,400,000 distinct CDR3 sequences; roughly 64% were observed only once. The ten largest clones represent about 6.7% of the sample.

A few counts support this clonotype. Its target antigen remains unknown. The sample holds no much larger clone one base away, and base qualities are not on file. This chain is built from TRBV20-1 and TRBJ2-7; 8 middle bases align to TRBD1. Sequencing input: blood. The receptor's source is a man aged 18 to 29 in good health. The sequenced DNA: TGCAGTGCTAGAGATAGCGCCGGGACAGGAAAGGGCGAGCAGTACTTC. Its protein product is CSARDSAGTGKGEQYF.